The 22 T cell receptor beta chains below all came from one sample that was sequenced in a study of cytomegalovirus exposure and HLA in healthy donors. Profiled with immunoSEQ multiplex PCR; TCRdb holds only in-frame clones, not every one. The table has some 180,000 clones, roughly three quarters seen once. The sequencing input was PBMCs. The origin of the receptors is a woman aged 25-40 years in good health and CMV-seronegative.

The gene calls are TRBV19 and TRBJ1-2; TRBD1 aligns across 8 bases. The CDR3 spans 15 residues. CDR1 is LNHDA and CDR2 is SQIVND in the germline V gene (reference sequence). V dropped 5 bases and J dropped 2; count of bases not matched to a gene: 7. This CDR3 is CASSLRTGTNYGYTF. As DNA, the CDR3 is TGTGCCAGTAGTCTACGGACAGGGACGAACTATGGCTACACCTTC.

The rearrangement uses TRBV30 and TRBJ1-5, with TRBD1 identical over 10 bases. In germline, CDR1 is GTSNPN, CDR2 SVGIG (reference sequence). V was pared by 2 bases and J by 3 bases, with 4 bases of the junction left unmatched. CDR3 size: 15 residues. The CDR3 DNA is TGTGCCTGGAGTTCTGACAGGGGGCCCAATCAGCCCCAGCATTTT. Encoded protein: CAWSSDRGPNQPQHF. The full variable domain, with the rest looked up from reference TRBV30 and TRBJ1-5, is SQTIHQWPATLVQPVGSPLSLECTVEGTSNPNLYWYRQAAGRGLQLLFYSVGIGQISSEVPQNLSASRPQDRQFILSSKKLLLSDSGFYLCAWSSDRGPNQPQHFGDGTRLSIL.

J is TRBJ1-6 and V is TRBV2; a weak D match, TRBD1 (5 bases). Trimming shortened V by 7 bases and J by 7 bases, and 14 bases separated the two germline ends. The germline CDR1 and CDR2 sequences are SNHLY and FYNNEI. The CDR3 length is 14 residues. CDR3 nucleotides: TGTGCCAGCACCGGACACGTCGCAAATTCACCCCTCCACTTT. Its protein product is CASTGHVANSPLHF.

The V gene is TRBV2, the J gene TRBJ2-4; 15 nucleotides align to TRBD2. V lost 6 bases to trimming and J lost 6 bases; unmatched junction nucleotides: 12. The CDR3 runs to 18 residues. The germline V gene encodes CDR1 SNHLY and CDR2 FYNNEI. In DNA form, the CDR3 reads TGTGCCAGCAGCCCTAGCGGACTAGCGGGAGGGGTTTCAAACATTCAGTACTTC. This translates into CASSPSGLAGGVSNIQYF. Variable domain in full (rest from reference TRBV2 and TRBJ2-4): EPEVTQTPSHQVTQMGQEVILRCVPISNHLYFYWYRQILGQKVEFLVSFYNNEISEKSEIFDDQFSVERPDGSNFTLKIRSTKLEDSAMYFCASSPSGLAGGVSNIQYFGAGTRLSVL.

As concerns this clone: This specimen includes other DNA sequences encoding the same CDR3. V usage is TRBV5-1 and J usage is TRBJ2-3; D unclear. Germline V gene sequence: CDR1 SGHRS, CDR2 YFSETQ. Trimming removed 0 bases from V and 3 bases from J, with 5 bases in between. The CDR3 totals 13 residues. The CDR3 loop reads CASSLARTDTQYF. CDR3 in DNA: TGCGCCAGCAGCTTGGCGAGGACAGATACGCAGTATTTT.

V usage is TRBV7-2 and J usage is TRBJ1-2; D is uncertain. Germline V CDR1 and CDR2: SGHTA, FQGNSA. This CDR3 is 15 amino acids long. Trimming removed 0 bases from V and 0 bases from J, with 8 bases in between. The CDR3 region is CASSLARRANYGYTF. CDR3 in DNA: TGTGCCAGCAGCTTAGCGCGGAGGGCTAACTATGGCTACACCTTC.

V is TRBV5-6 and J is TRBJ2-1; TRBD1 is a possible D gene (6 bases). The ends were cut back, 4 bases at V and 2 bases at J, with 13 bases in the middle. Germline CDR1 is SGHDT and CDR2 is YYEEEE. This CDR3 is 15 amino acids long. The CDR3 region is CASSGNRVPYNEQFF. Here the CDR3 DNA reads TGTGCCAGCAGCGGTAACAGGGTACCCTACAATGAGCAGTTCTTC. The whole variable domain, remainder taken from reference TRBV5-6 and TRBJ2-1, is DAGVTQSPTHLIKTRGQQVTLRCSPKSGHDTVSWYQQALGQGPQFIFQYYEEEERQRGNFPDRFSGHQFPNYSSELNVNALLLGDSALYLCASSGNRVPYNEQFFGPGTRLTVL.

This clone was found many times. The chain couples TRBV7-9 to TRBJ1-5; D not resolved. Deletions cut 5 bases from V and 0 bases from J, with 5 bases between. In germline, CDR1 is SEHNR, CDR2 FQNEAQ (reference sequence). This CDR3 is 13 amino acids long. The CDR3 spells CASSTYSNQPQHF. CDR3 nucleotides: TGTGCCAGCAGCACATATAGCAATCAGCCCCAGCATTTT. The full variable domain, completed using reference TRBV7-9 and TRBJ1-5, is DTGVSQNPRHKITKRGQNVTFRCDPISEHNRLYWYRQTLGQGPEFLTYFQNEAQLEKSRLLSDRFSAERPKGSFSTLEIQRTEQGDSAMYLCASSTYSNQPQHFGDGTRLSIL.

This chain's CDR3 is CASSLRGDDSNQPQHF. CDR3 bases: TGTGCCAGCAGCCTTCGGGGGGACGATAGCAATCAGCCCCAGCATTTT. V and J are TRBV7-9 and TRBJ1-5; maybe TRBD1 (5 bases). Germline CDR1 SEHNR, CDR2 FQNEAQ (reference sequence). The CDR3 is 16 residues long. V dropped 5 bases and J dropped 0 bases, with 14 bases sitting between them.

This clone was found a few times. The V call is TRBV30, the J call TRBJ2-2; possibly TRBD2 for D (6 bases). The V gene lost 8 bases and the J gene lost 6 bases, with 16 bases spanning the gap. The CDR3 runs to 13 residues. Germline V gives CDR1 GTSNPN, CDR2 SVGIG (reference sequence). CDR3 DNA sequence: TGTGCCAGCGGACTCGGGAGATCCGGGGAGCTGTTTTTT. Protein: CASGLGRSGELFF.

The chain uses TRBV28 and TRBJ2-5, with unresolved D. The CDR3 consists of 13 residues. V lost 1 base and J lost 4, with 7 bases in between. The germline V gene has CDR1 MDHEN and CDR2 SYDVKM. The CDR3 DNA follows: TGTGCCAGCAGTTTATACAGTCCAGAGACCCAGTACTTC. Translation: CASSLYSPETQYF. Filled out from reference TRBV28 and TRBJ2-5, the complete variable domain reads DVKVTQSSRYLVKRTGEKVFLECVQDMDHENMFWYRQDPGLGLRLIYFSYDVKMKEKGDIPEGYSVSREKKERFSLILESASTNQTSMYLCASSLYSPETQYFGPGTRLLVL.

The chain carries TRBV15 and TRBJ1-1; TRBD1 matches 7 bases. This CDR3 region has 13 residues. CDR1 and CDR2 from the germline V gene are LNHNV and YYDKDF (reference sequence). V was pared by 6 bases and J by 1 base, with 2 bases of the junction left unmatched. CDR3 residues: CATRQGWNTEAFF. CDR3 DNA: TGTGCCACCAGACAGGGGTGGAACACTGAAGCTTTCTTT.

V and J are TRBV5-4 and TRBJ1-1, with 8 bases aligning to TRBD1. CDR3 size: 17 residues. V lost 2 bases and J lost 1; bases outside the gene matches: 10. Germline V gene lookup returns CDR1 SGHNT and CDR2 YYREEE (reference sequence). In DNA, the CDR3 is TGTGCCAGCAGCTTTCGACAGGGGCTGGGGTCGAACACTGAAGCTTTCTTT. Encoded protein: CASSFRQGLGSNTEAFF.

The chain recombines TRBV13 with TRBJ2-7; TRBD2 aligns across 8 bases. Looked up from germline, CDR1 is PRHDT and CDR2 is FYEKMQ (reference sequence). Trimming took 3 bases from V and 1 from J; bases not matched to a gene: 20. This CDR3 has 20 amino acids. CDR3 amino acids: CASSFITSGRTPSTSYEQYF. The CDR3 DNA reads as TGTGCCAGCAGCTTTATCACTAGCGGTAGGACCCCGTCAACGTCCTACGAGCAGTACTTC.

CDR3 nucleotide sequence: TGTGCCAGCAGCGCTAGCGGGGGTTCCTACGAGCAGTACTTC. Amino acids: CASSASGGSYEQYF. V and J are TRBV9 and TRBJ2-7; 10 bases line up with TRBD2. The CDR3 runs 14 residues. Germline CDR1 SGDLS, CDR2 YYNGEE. V lost 3 bases and J lost 1; bases outside the gene matches: 1.

This rearrangement joins TRBV18 to TRBJ2-1; D is perhaps TRBD2 (5 bases). This CDR3 has 15 residues. The germline gives CDR1 KGHSH, CDR2 LQKENI. Deletions cut 2 bases from V and 1 base from J, with 9 bases between. DNA for the CDR3: TGTGCCAGCTCACCAGGAGTAGCGTCCTACAATGAGCAGTTCTTC. It is translated as CASSPGVASYNEQFF.

The CDR3, as DNA: TGTGCCAGCAGCGTCCAGACAGGGGGCGGAAACACCATATATTTT. This translates into CASSVQTGGGNTIYF. The chain recombines TRBV7-8 with TRBJ1-3; 10 bases agree with TRBD1. Per the germline V gene, CDR1 is SGHVS and CDR2 is FQNEAQ. This CDR3 spans 15 amino acids. J gave up 4 bases and V 5 bases, and 5 bases lay outside the gene matches.

This sequence joins TRBV7-8 and TRBJ1-5, with D perhaps matching TRBD1 (5 bases). Between the trimmed V and J ends, which lost 5 bases and 6 bases, there was a span of 20 bases. The V gene's germline CDR1 is SGHVS and CDR2 FQNEAQ. The CDR3 totals 16 residues. In DNA form, the CDR3 reads TGTGCCAGCAGCCCCTTGGGTTTCGGGGGAACTCAGCCCCAGCATTTT. The encoded protein is CASSPLGFGGTQPQHF.

V usage is TRBV5-6 and J usage is TRBJ2-6; a weak D match, TRBD1 (6 bases). Trimming cost V 4 bases and J 0 bases, with 8 bases left between them. This CDR3 spans 15 amino acids. The germline gives CDR1 SGHDT, CDR2 YYEEEE. Here the CDR3 DNA reads TGTGCCAGCAGCCCGGACAGCTCTGGGGCCAACGTCCTGACTTTC. It yields the protein CASSPDSSGANVLTF.

V usage is TRBV19 and J usage is TRBJ2-2; TRBD1 agrees at 7 bases. V lost 11 bases and J lost 2; bases outside the gene matches: 11. Germline values: CDR1 LNHDA, CDR2 SQIVND (reference sequence). The CDR3 consists of 15 residues. The CDR3 DNA reads TGTGCCGGTCGAAGGACAGGAACTAACACCGGGGAGCTGTTTTTT. Protein: CAGRRTGTNTGELFF.

The V and J genes are TRBV7-9 and TRBJ1-3; D call uncertain. There are 15 residues in the CDR3. Trimming cost V 2 bases and J 0 bases, with 8 bases left between them. Germline values: CDR1 SEHNR, CDR2 FQNEAQ (reference sequence). The CDR3 reads CASSLMGLSGNTIYF. The CDR3, as DNA: TGTGCCAGCAGCTTAATGGGCCTCTCTGGAAACACCATATATTTT.

This chain links TRBV7-9 with TRBJ1-2; D call uncertain. Germline V gives CDR1 SEHNR, CDR2 FQNEAQ (reference sequence). This CDR3 contains 13 residues. Trimming stripped 1 base from V and 6 bases from J, with 9 bases between. This CDR3 reads CASSLGRGNGYTF. CDR3 sequence (DNA): TGTGCCAGCAGCTTAGGCAGAGGTAATGGCTACACCTTC. The full variable domain, rest sourced from reference TRBV7-9 and TRBJ1-2, is DTGVSQNPRHKITKRGQNVTFRCDPISEHNRLYWYRQTLGQGPEFLTYFQNEAQLEKSRLLSDRFSAERPKGSFSTLEIQRTEQGDSAMYLCASSLGRGNGYTFGSGTRLTVV.